The source of this T cell receptor beta chain is a study of T cells in tuberculosis. Study-level background: In South Africa, adults with active tuberculosis were compared with IGRA-negative and latently infected IGRA-positive adolescents.

Findings of the study overall: Smaller distances to GMM-specific TCRs suggested their expansion in active tuberculosis.

Profiled with immunoSEQ multiplex PCR; TCRdb holds only in-frame clones, not every one. The sample lists some 40,000 clones, nearly 97% occurring once. There are 15 residues in the CDR3. Germline values: CDR1 SGHNT, CDR2 YYREEE (reference sequence). The V gene lost 1 base and the J gene lost 0 bases, with 10 bases spanning the gap. Adolescents were screened for latent TB by skin test and IGRA. As for this clone: The antigen remains unidentified.

J is TRBJ1-2 and V is TRBV5-4; D ambiguous. Source material: PBMCs. This clonotype originated in a donor aged 10-29 years with latent tuberculosis or without tuberculosis infection. CDR3: CASSLRGLTNYGYTF. DNA for the CDR3: TGTGCCAGCAGCTTGCGGGGTCTGACTAACTATGGCTACACCTTC.